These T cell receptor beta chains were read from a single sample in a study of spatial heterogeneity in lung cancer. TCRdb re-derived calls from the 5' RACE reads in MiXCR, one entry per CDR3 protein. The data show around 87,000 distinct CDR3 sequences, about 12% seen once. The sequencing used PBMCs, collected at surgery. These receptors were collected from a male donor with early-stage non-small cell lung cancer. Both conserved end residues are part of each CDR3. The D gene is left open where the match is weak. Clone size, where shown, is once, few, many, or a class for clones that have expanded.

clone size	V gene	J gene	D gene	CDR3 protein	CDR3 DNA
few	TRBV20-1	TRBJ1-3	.	CSASPGRLRGNTIYF	TGCAGTGCTAGCCCGGGCCGACTGAGAGGAAACACCATATATTTT
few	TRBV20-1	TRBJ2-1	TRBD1	CSARTGDSRNEQFF	TGCAGTGCTAGGACAGGGGACAGTAGGAATGAGCAGTTCTTC
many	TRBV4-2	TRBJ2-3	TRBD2	CASSQGTSGSVGTDTQYF	TGTGCCAGCAGCCAGGGGACTAGCGGGAGCGTGGGCACAGATACGCAGTATTTT
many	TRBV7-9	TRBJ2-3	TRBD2	CASSPPYGGGPSTDTQYF	TGTGCCAGCAGCCCACCGTATGGCGGGGGGCCTAGCACAGATACGCAGTATTTT
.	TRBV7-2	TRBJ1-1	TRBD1	CASSSNRGSYTEAFF	TGTGCCAGCAGCTCAAACAGGGGGAGTTACACTGAAGCTTTCTTT
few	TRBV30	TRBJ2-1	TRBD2	CAWSVPGTRGGVGQFF	TGTGCCTGGAGTGTACCCGGGACTAGGGGAGGGGTAGGGCAGTTCTTC
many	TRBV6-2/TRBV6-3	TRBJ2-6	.	CASSYSVDGANVLTF	TGTGCCAGCAGTTATTCGGTGGATGGGGCCAACGTCCTGACTTTC
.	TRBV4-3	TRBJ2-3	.	CASSQEVGRITDSQYF	TGCGCCAGCAGCCAAGAAGTGGGCAGAATCACAGATTCGCAGTATTTT
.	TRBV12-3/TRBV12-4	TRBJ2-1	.	CASSSPGTRQGNEQFF	TGTGCCAGCAGTTCCCCCGGGACCCGCCAAGGGAATGAGCAGTTCTTC
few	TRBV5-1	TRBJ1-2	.	CASSHVGRDGYTF	TGCGCCAGCAGCCACGTGGGGCGGGATGGCTACACCTTC
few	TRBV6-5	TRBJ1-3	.	CASKNGGRSSGNTIYF	TGTGCCAGCAAAAACGGGGGCAGATCCTCTGGAAACACCATATATTTT
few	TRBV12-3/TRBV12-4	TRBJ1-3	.	CASSTTTGTLSGNTIYF	TGTGCCAGCAGTACCACAACGGGGACACTCTCTGGAAACACCATATATTTT
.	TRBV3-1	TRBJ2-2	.	CASSQARRPGELFF	TGTGCCAGCAGCCAAGCCCGACGCCCCGGGGAGCTGTTTTTT
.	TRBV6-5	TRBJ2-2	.	CASSLYRYTGELFF	TGTGCCAGCAGTCTGTACCGATACACCGGGGAGCTGTTTTTT
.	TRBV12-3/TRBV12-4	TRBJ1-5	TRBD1	CASSPMTGGVQPQHF	TGTGCCAGCAGTCCCATGACAGGGGGCGTCCAGCCCCAGCATTTT
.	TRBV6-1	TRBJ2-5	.	CASRMKLVIQETQYF	TGTGCCAGCAGAATGAAGCTAGTTATCCAAGAGACTCAGTACTTC
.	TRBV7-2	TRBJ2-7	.	CASSSRLYEQYF	TGTGCCAGCAGCTCCAGGCTCTACGAGCAGTACTTC
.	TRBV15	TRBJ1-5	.	CATSFTARGGPQHF	TGTGCCACCAGCTTCACCGCGAGGGGAGGGCCCCAGCATTTT
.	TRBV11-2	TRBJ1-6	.	CASSLFSSPLHF	TGTGCCAGCAGCTTATTCAGTTCACCCCTCCACTTT
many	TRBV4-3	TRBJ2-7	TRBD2	CASSQDRAGGQYF	TGCGCCAGCAGCCAAGATCGGGCGGGAGGACAGTACTTC
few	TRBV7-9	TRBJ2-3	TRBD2	CASSPGPLANRKDTQYF	TGTGCCAGCAGCCCCGGACCACTAGCGAATAGAAAGGATACGCAGTATTTT
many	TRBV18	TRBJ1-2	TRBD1	CASAGQASPNYGYTF	TGTGCCAGCGCCGGACAGGCGAGCCCTAACTATGGCTACACCTTC
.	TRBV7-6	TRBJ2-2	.	CASSFNPGATGELFF	TGTGCCAGCAGCTTCAATCCCGGGGCCACCGGGGAGCTGTTTTTT
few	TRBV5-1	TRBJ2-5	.	CASSLEGRGTQETQYF	TGCGCCAGCAGCTTGGAGGGCAGGGGAACTCAAGAGACCCAGTACTTC
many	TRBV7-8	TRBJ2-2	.	CASSVRDKHTGELFF	TGTGCCAGCAGCGTCCGGGACAAACACACCGGGGAGCTGTTTTTT
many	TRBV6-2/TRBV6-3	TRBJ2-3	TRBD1	CASSRNDRGGTDTQYF	TGTGCCAGCAGCCGAAACGACAGGGGAGGAACAGATACGCAGTATTTT
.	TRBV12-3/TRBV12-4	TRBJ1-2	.	CASSFADSYGYTF	TGTGCCAGCAGTTTCGCGGACAGCTATGGCTACACCTTC
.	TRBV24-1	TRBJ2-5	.	CATSESDRPGVQETQYF	TGTGCCACCAGTGAGTCCGACAGGCCGGGGGTACAAGAGACCCAGTACTTC
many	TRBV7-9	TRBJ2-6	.	CASSLVGANVLTF	TGTGCCAGCAGCTTAGTTGGGGCCAACGTCCTGACTTTC